This is a list of T cell receptor beta chains from one sample in a study of beta chain features in type 1 diabetes. Repertoires were generated with immunoSEQ multiplex PCR, while TCRdb's copy carries only in-frame clones and drops some. The sample holds roughly 150,000 clones, less than 9.5% seen once. The sequenced material came from central memory CD4+ T cells from blood. These TCRs come from a woman aged 18-35 years in good health. Both conserved end residues are part of each CDR3. D genes are given only for firm matches. A row's size may be missing; if present it is once, few, many or a size class.

abundance: .; j_gene: TRBJ2-1; len: 15; d_gene: .; v_gene: TRBV5-1; CDR3nt: TGCGCCAGCAGACGAACAGGGACCAGCAACAATGAGCAGTTCTTC; CDR3aa: CASRRTGTSNNEQFF
abundance: few; j_gene: TRBJ1-4; len: 14; d_gene: TRBD1; v_gene: TRBV5-1; CDR3nt: TGCGCCAGCAGCATGGACAGGCCTAATGAAAAACTGTTTTTT; CDR3aa: CASSMDRPNEKLFF
abundance: few; j_gene: TRBJ1-5; len: 14; d_gene: TRBD1; v_gene: TRBV6-6; CDR3nt: TGTGCCAGCAACCTACAGGGGAGCAATCAGCCCCAGCATTTT; CDR3aa: CASNLQGSNQPQHF
abundance: few; j_gene: TRBJ2-3; len: 15; d_gene: TRBD2; v_gene: TRBV11-2; CDR3nt: TGTGCCAGCAGCTCTCTAGCGGCCCCCACAGATACGCAGTATTTT; CDR3aa: CASSSLAAPTDTQYF
abundance: few; j_gene: TRBJ1-5; len: 15; d_gene: .; v_gene: TRBV30; CDR3nt: TGTGCCTGGAGTCAGGGAAGGTTCGGCAATCAGCCCCAGCATTTT; CDR3aa: CAWSQGRFGNQPQHF
abundance: .; j_gene: TRBJ1-5; len: 15; d_gene: .; v_gene: TRBV7-8; CDR3nt: TGTGCCAGCAGCCCCGGGTACCCTAGCAATCAGCCCCAGCATTTT; CDR3aa: CASSPGYPSNQPQHF
abundance: .; j_gene: TRBJ2-6; len: 15; d_gene: .; v_gene: TRBV23-1; CDR3nt: TGCGCCCGTGATAATACGGGCTCTGGGGCCAACGTCCTGACTTTC; CDR3aa: CARDNTGSGANVLTF
abundance: few; j_gene: TRBJ2-1; len: 14; d_gene: .; v_gene: TRBV9; CDR3nt: TGTGCCAGCAGTGTGAAGGACTTTTCCAATGAGCAGTTCTTC; CDR3aa: CASSVKDFSNEQFF
abundance: few; j_gene: TRBJ2-1; len: 12; d_gene: .; v_gene: TRBV5-8; CDR3nt: TGTGCCAGCAGCTTGGTGCGGGATGAGCAGTTCTTC; CDR3aa: CASSLVRDEQFF
abundance: .; j_gene: TRBJ1-5; len: 14; d_gene: TRBD1; v_gene: TRBV5-1; CDR3nt: TGCGCCAGCAGCACGACAGGGGAAAATCAGCCCCAGCATTTT; CDR3aa: CASSTTGENQPQHF
abundance: few; j_gene: TRBJ1-2; len: 12; d_gene: .; v_gene: TRBV7-2; CDR3nt: TGTGCCAGCACCACGAACCAGGGGGGCTACACCTTC; CDR3aa: CASTTNQGGYTF
abundance: few; j_gene: TRBJ2-1; len: 14; d_gene: TRBD1; v_gene: TRBV5-1; CDR3nt: TGCGCCAGCAGTTCCGGGACAGGGTTCCATGAGCAGTTCTTC; CDR3aa: CASSSGTGFHEQFF
abundance: .; j_gene: TRBJ2-2; len: 15; d_gene: TRBD2; v_gene: TRBV5-1; CDR3nt: TGCGCCAGCAGCTCGGGAGGGACGGAGACCGGGGAGCTGTTTTTT; CDR3aa: CASSSGGTETGELFF
abundance: .; j_gene: TRBJ1-3; len: 18; d_gene: TRBD1; v_gene: TRBV7-9; CDR3nt: TGTGCCAGCAGCTTTGGCTCAGACAGGGCGTTCTCTGGAAACACCATATATTTT; CDR3aa: CASSFGSDRAFSGNTIYF
abundance: .; j_gene: TRBJ1-2; len: 16; d_gene: TRBD1; v_gene: TRBV13; CDR3nt: TGTGCCAGCAGCTTAGGCGGGGCAGGGGGCAGCTATGGCTACACCTTC; CDR3aa: CASSLGGAGGSYGYTF
abundance: .; j_gene: TRBJ1-1; len: 13; d_gene: .; v_gene: TRBV30; CDR3nt: TGTGCCTGGAGTGTAAACACAAACACTGAAGCTTTCTTT; CDR3aa: CAWSVNTNTEAFF
abundance: .; j_gene: TRBJ2-7; len: 12; d_gene: .; v_gene: TRBV2; CDR3nt: TGTGCCAGCGTACAGAACTCCTACGAGCAGTACTTC; CDR3aa: CASVQNSYEQYF
abundance: few; j_gene: TRBJ2-3; len: 16; d_gene: TRBD2; v_gene: TRBV5-1; CDR3nt: TGCGCCAGCAGCGACATGGCGGGAGGTAGCACAGATACGCAGTATTTT; CDR3aa: CASSDMAGGSTDTQYF
abundance: few; j_gene: TRBJ1-2; len: 15; d_gene: .; v_gene: TRBV5-1; CDR3nt: TGCGCCAGCAGTCCGGACGGAGGAGGAGGCTATGGCTACACCTTC; CDR3aa: CASSPDGGGGYGYTF
abundance: few; j_gene: TRBJ2-7; len: 14; d_gene: .; v_gene: TRBV5-4; CDR3nt: TGTGCCAGCAGCCGGGGACAAACCTCCTACGAGCAGTACTTC; CDR3aa: CASSRGQTSYEQYF
abundance: few; j_gene: TRBJ2-1; len: 14; d_gene: .; v_gene: TRBV30; CDR3nt: TGTGCCTGGATGGGACAAAATACAATTAATGAGCAGTTCTTC; CDR3aa: CAWMGQNTINEQFF
abundance: .; j_gene: TRBJ1-1; len: 14; d_gene: TRBD1; v_gene: TRBV27; CDR3nt: TGTGCCAGCAGTTGGGGACAGGGGGGCACTGAAGCTTTCTTT; CDR3aa: CASSWGQGGTEAFF
abundance: few; j_gene: TRBJ2-7; len: 14; d_gene: TRBD1; v_gene: TRBV5-1; CDR3nt: TGCGCCAGCAGCTTGGAGAGGGACAGCTACGAGCAGTACTTC; CDR3aa: CASSLERDSYEQYF
abundance: .; j_gene: TRBJ2-7; len: 14; d_gene: .; v_gene: TRBV10-3; CDR3nt: TGTGCCATCAGTGAGTCACCGGGTCCCTACGAGCAGTACTTC; CDR3aa: CAISESPGPYEQYF
abundance: few; j_gene: TRBJ2-1; len: 17; d_gene: TRBD2; v_gene: TRBV9; CDR3nt: TGTGCCAGCAGCGTAGTGGGGGGGGAGGGCCTGTACAATGAGCAGTTCTTC; CDR3aa: CASSVVGGEGLYNEQFF
abundance: few; j_gene: TRBJ2-1; len: 16; d_gene: TRBD2; v_gene: TRBV9; CDR3nt: TGTGCCAGCAGCCCACCGGGACTAGCGGGAGTTAATGAGCAGTTCTTC; CDR3aa: CASSPPGLAGVNEQFF
abundance: .; j_gene: TRBJ1-1; len: 13; d_gene: .; v_gene: TRBV11-2; CDR3nt: TGTGCCAGCAGCTTAGACATGAACACTGAAGCTTTCTTT; CDR3aa: CASSLDMNTEAFF
abundance: .; j_gene: TRBJ2-5; len: 13; d_gene: TRBD1; v_gene: TRBV29-1; CDR3nt: TGCAGCGTTTTCTGGGGACAGATAGAGACCCAGTACTTC; CDR3aa: CSVFWGQIETQYF
abundance: few; j_gene: TRBJ2-3; len: 15; d_gene: .; v_gene: TRBV5-4; CDR3nt: TGTGCCAGCAGCTTGGATTCGATGTCAGGAGATACGCAGTATTTT; CDR3aa: CASSLDSMSGDTQYF
abundance: .; j_gene: TRBJ1-2; len: 15; d_gene: .; v_gene: TRBV19; CDR3nt: TGTGCCAGTAGTAATACGTGGGGCGCAGAGTATGGCTACACCTTC; CDR3aa: CASSNTWGAEYGYTF
abundance: .; j_gene: TRBJ2-7; len: 14; d_gene: .; v_gene: TRBV7-9; CDR3nt: TGTGCCAGCAGAGGCTCCGGGACCGCGGGGGAGCAGTACTTC; CDR3aa: CASRGSGTAGEQYF
abundance: .; j_gene: TRBJ2-3; len: 13; d_gene: .; v_gene: TRBV5-1; CDR3nt: TGCGCCAGCAGCTTCGGGGAAACAGATACGCAGTATTTT; CDR3aa: CASSFGETDTQYF
abundance: few; j_gene: TRBJ2-1; len: 15; d_gene: TRBD2; v_gene: TRBV5-5; CDR3nt: TGTGCCAGCAGCGCCCCGGCGGGGGCTAGCGGGAGTACGTTCTTC; CDR3aa: CASSAPAGASGSTFF
abundance: few; j_gene: TRBJ2-1; len: 17; d_gene: TRBD2; v_gene: TRBV7-8; CDR3nt: TGTGCCAGCAGCTTAGATCCTAGCGGGAGCTCCTACAATGAGCAGTTCTTC; CDR3aa: CASSLDPSGSSYNEQFF
abundance: few; j_gene: TRBJ2-3; len: 12; d_gene: .; v_gene: TRBV9; CDR3nt: TGTGCCAGCAGCGTTAATACAGATACGCAGTATTTT; CDR3aa: CASSVNTDTQYF
abundance: .; j_gene: TRBJ2-7; len: 15; d_gene: TRBD1; v_gene: TRBV5-1; CDR3nt: TGCGCCAGCAGCTTCGTTCCCGGACAGGGAGGCGAGCAGTACTTC; CDR3aa: CASSFVPGQGGEQYF
abundance: .; j_gene: TRBJ1-5; len: 12; d_gene: .; v_gene: TRBV7-2; CDR3nt: TGTGCCAGCAGCTTCATCAATCAGCCCCAGCATTTT; CDR3aa: CASSFINQPQHF
abundance: .; j_gene: TRBJ2-3; len: 14; d_gene: TRBD1; v_gene: TRBV18; CDR3nt: TGTGCCAGCTCAGCGACAGGGTTCACAGATACGCAGTATTTT; CDR3aa: CASSATGFTDTQYF
abundance: .; j_gene: TRBJ2-5; len: 13; d_gene: .; v_gene: TRBV7-9; CDR3nt: TGTGCCAGCAGCTTTAGCGGTGAAGAGACCCAGTACTTC; CDR3aa: CASSFSGEETQYF
abundance: .; j_gene: TRBJ1-1; len: 14; d_gene: TRBD1; v_gene: TRBV30; CDR3nt: TGTGCCTGGAGGATAAAGGGGGCAGAGACTGAAGCTTTCTTT; CDR3aa: CAWRIKGAETEAFF
abundance: .; j_gene: TRBJ2-1; len: 15; d_gene: TRBD2; v_gene: TRBV5-4; CDR3nt: TGTGCCAGCAACCCCGGGACTAGCTCCTACAATGAGCAGTTCTTC; CDR3aa: CASNPGTSSYNEQFF
abundance: .; j_gene: TRBJ1-4; len: 13; d_gene: .; v_gene: TRBV30; CDR3nt: TGTGCCTGGAGTGAGCCCCCTAATGAAAAACTGTTTTTT; CDR3aa: CAWSEPPNEKLFF
abundance: few; j_gene: TRBJ1-2; len: 14; d_gene: .; v_gene: TRBV5-1; CDR3nt: TGCGCCAGCAGCTTTCCACAGGCGGGACATGGCTACACCTTC; CDR3aa: CASSFPQAGHGYTF
abundance: few; j_gene: TRBJ1-2; len: 13; d_gene: TRBD1; v_gene: TRBV5-6; CDR3nt: TGTGCCAGCAGCTTGACAGGGGTGATTGGCTACACCTTC; CDR3aa: CASSLTGVIGYTF
abundance: .; j_gene: TRBJ2-3; len: 14; d_gene: .; v_gene: TRBV5-6; CDR3nt: TGTGCCAGCAGGCGAAGAGGCAGCACAGATACGCAGTATTTT; CDR3aa: CASRRRGSTDTQYF
abundance: few; j_gene: TRBJ1-2; len: 13; d_gene: .; v_gene: TRBV2; CDR3nt: TGTGCCAGCAGTGAAGGGGGGCTTGGAGGCTACACCTTC; CDR3aa: CASSEGGLGGYTF
abundance: .; j_gene: TRBJ2-3; len: 16; d_gene: .; v_gene: TRBV10-3; CDR3nt: TGTGCCATCAGTGAGTCGGCTAGCACCCGCACAGATACGCAGTATTTT; CDR3aa: CAISESASTRTDTQYF
abundance: few; j_gene: TRBJ2-6; len: 15; d_gene: .; v_gene: TRBV6-6; CDR3nt: TGTGCCAGCAGGGGGGACATGTCTGGGGCCAACGTCCTGACTTTC; CDR3aa: CASRGDMSGANVLTF
abundance: many; j_gene: TRBJ1-4; len: 12; d_gene: .; v_gene: TRBV28; CDR3nt: TGTGCCAGCAGCACTAAGAGTGAAAAACTGTTTTTT; CDR3aa: CASSTKSEKLFF
abundance: many; j_gene: TRBJ1-1; len: 15; d_gene: TRBD1; v_gene: TRBV7-9; CDR3nt: TGTGCCAGCAGCCTCGGGACAGGAGCGAACACTGAAGCTTTCTTT; CDR3aa: CASSLGTGANTEAFF
abundance: .; j_gene: TRBJ2-3; len: 16; d_gene: .; v_gene: TRBV5-1; CDR3nt: TGCGCCAGCAGCTTGGCCCCAGGGGTAGACACAGATACGCAGTATTTT; CDR3aa: CASSLAPGVDTDTQYF
abundance: few; j_gene: TRBJ1-6; len: 15; d_gene: TRBD1; v_gene: TRBV7-3; CDR3nt: TGTGCCAGCAGCTCGACAGGGCGTAGTAATTCACCCCTCCACTTT; CDR3aa: CASSSTGRSNSPLHF
abundance: few; j_gene: TRBJ2-1; len: 13; d_gene: .; v_gene: TRBV18; CDR3nt: TGTGCCAGCTCACCAGGTCTGCGGGGAGAGCAGTTCTTC; CDR3aa: CASSPGLRGEQFF
abundance: few; j_gene: TRBJ2-1; len: 14; d_gene: .; v_gene: TRBV5-1; CDR3nt: TGCGCCAGCAGGTTCGGGGGGCCCTACAATGAGCAGTTCTTC; CDR3aa: CASRFGGPYNEQFF
abundance: .; j_gene: TRBJ2-6; len: 18; d_gene: .; v_gene: TRBV18; CDR3nt: TGTGCCAGCTCACCCCTCACCCAAGGGGGCTCTGGGGCCAACGTCCTGACTTTC; CDR3aa: CASSPLTQGGSGANVLTF
abundance: .; j_gene: TRBJ2-2; len: 13; d_gene: .; v_gene: TRBV4-3; CDR3nt: TGCGCCAGCAGCCAAGCCTCTAGCGGGGAGCTGTTTTTT; CDR3aa: CASSQASSGELFF
abundance: .; j_gene: TRBJ1-2; len: 13; d_gene: TRBD1; v_gene: TRBV5-6; CDR3nt: TGTGCCAGCAGCCGAGGGACAGAAGATGGCTACACCTTC; CDR3aa: CASSRGTEDGYTF
abundance: many; j_gene: TRBJ1-6; len: 15; d_gene: TRBD1; v_gene: TRBV7-2; CDR3nt: TGTGCCAGCAGCCGGACAGGGGGCAATAATTCACCCCTCCACTTT; CDR3aa: CASSRTGGNNSPLHF